Listed here are 17 T cell receptor beta chains from one sample, sequenced in a study of CD8 T cells in ankylosing spondylitis. Study-wide findings and caveats: Typical of ankylosing spondylitis blood, it appeared, was a TCR beta motif of fewer than 10 highly homologous variants.

TCRdb itself ran the 5' RACE reads through MiXCR, one entry per CDR3 protein. The table has around 430,000 distinct CDR3 sequences, approximately 17% seen once; the top ten hold approximately 1%. These receptors are not linked to any known antigen. Sequencing input: blood, either unsorted or a sorted T cell fraction (not recorded which). Receptors originate from a male donor with ankylosing spondylitis.

This clonotype was picked up a small number of times. The chain carries TRBV20-1 and TRBJ2-3; D remains unclear. The germline CDR1 and CDR2 sequences are DFQATT and SNEGSKA (reference sequence). V was cut by 2 bases and J by 9 bases, with 15 bases left in between. This CDR3 is built from 13 residues. The CDR3 region is CSARSPGQVTQYF. CDR3 nucleotide sequence: TGCAGTGCTAGATCCCCGGGCCAGGTCACGCAGTATTTT.

This clonotype was found a few times. The V call is TRBV2, the J call TRBJ2-7; a possible D gene is TRBD1 (6 bases). Germline CDR1 SNHLY, CDR2 FYNNEI. The CDR3 consists of 14 residues. Trimming cost V 4 bases and J 2 bases, with 12 bases left between them. The CDR3 DNA reads as TGTGCCAGCAGTGTGGGCAGGGGCCCCTACGAGCAGTACTTC. Amino acid sequence: CASSVGRGPYEQYF.

This clonotype turned up a few times. The J gene is TRBJ1-2, the V gene TRBV25-1, with a weak D call TRBD1 (5 bases). CDR1 and CDR2 (germline): MGHDK, SYGVNS. V was cut by 3 bases and J by 7 bases, with 24 bases left in between. The CDR3 totals 17 residues. CDR3 sequence reads: CASSDLTGTFSISGYTF. The DNA of the CDR3 is TGTGCCAGCAGTGACCTTACCGGGACCTTCTCTATTTCTGGCTACACCTTC.

This clonotype was counted at least ten times. The gene calls are TRBV10-3 and TRBJ1-3; D is undetermined. Trimming pared 3 bases from V and 0 bases from J, leaving 3 bases between. This CDR3 has 13 residues. Per germline, CDR1 ENHRY and CDR2 SYGVKD. For the CDR3, the DNA is TGTGCCATCAGTGACACCTCTGGAAACACCATATATTTT. It yields the protein CAISDTSGNTIYF.

The gene calls are TRBV3-1 and TRBJ1-5; D gene ambiguous. There are 14 residues in the CDR3. CDR1 is LGHDT and CDR2 is YNNKEL in the germline V gene (reference sequence). The V gene lost 3 bases and the J gene lost 4 bases, with 10 bases spanning the gap. The CDR3 DNA sequence: TGTGCCAGCAGCCACGGACGGGGAAATCAGCCCCAGCATTTT. This codes for CASSHGRGNQPQHF.

In its sample, this clonotype was seen many times. V is TRBV24-1 and J is TRBJ2-1, with D possibly being TRBD1 (5 bases). The CDR3 is 15 amino acids. Germline CDR1 KGHDR, CDR2 SFDVKD. Trimming pared 3 bases from V and 2 bases from J, leaving 10 bases between. The CDR3 nucleotides are TGTGCCACCAGTGATCACAGGTTGCCCTACAATGAGCAGTTCTTC. This translates into CATSDHRLPYNEQFF.

V is TRBV11-2 and J is TRBJ2-1, with 10 bases aligning to TRBD2. Germline assignment: CDR1 SGHAT and CDR2 FQNNGV. The CDR3 contains 15 residues. V lost 5 bases, J lost 6 bases, and 7 bases stayed unmatched. CDR3 bases: TGTGCCAGCAGCCCCGACCGGACTAGCGGCAATGAGCAGTTCTTC. Its translation is CASSPDRTSGNEQFF.

This clonotype came up a few times. The chain employs TRBV3-1 and TRBJ1-2, with D possibly TRBD1 on 5 matching bases. The V and J ends lost 3 bases and 2 bases respectively, with 7 bases between them. The germline CDR1 and CDR2 sequences are LGHDT and YNNKEL (reference sequence). This CDR3 contains 13 residues. The CDR3 sequence is CASSQGENYGYTF. CDR3 nucleotides: TGTGCCAGCAGCCAGGGGGAGAACTATGGCTACACCTTC.

The chain uses TRBV5-6 and TRBJ1-2; D is perhaps TRBD1 (5 bases). The V end was cut by 4 bases, the J end by 1 base, with 20 bases between. The CDR3 is 17 amino acids. Germline loops: CDR1 SGHDT, CDR2 YYEEEE. This CDR3 reads CASSPRTLLLSNYGYTF. CDR3 DNA: TGTGCCAGCAGCCCCCGGACACTTCTATTGAGTAACTATGGCTACACCTTC.

The chain's CDR3 is CASSEVGSYLSEAFF. For the CDR3, the DNA is TGTGCCAGCAGTGAAGTGGGCAGCTACCTGAGTGAAGCTTTCTTT. The rearrangement uses TRBV2 and TRBJ1-1; no clear D gene. The V end was cut by 1 base, the J end by 7 bases, with 16 bases between. Germline V CDR1 and CDR2: SNHLY, FYNNEI. This CDR3 is 15 amino acids long.

This clonotype was counted only a few times. CDR3 bases: TGCGCCAGCAGCCAAGATGGGGCAGCCAGCTCTGGAAACACCATATATTTT. Its protein is CASSQDGAASSGNTIYF. V gene TRBV4-1 combines with J gene TRBJ1-3; D is possibly TRBD1 (5 bases). V shed 0 bases and J shed 0 bases, with 12 bases lying between them. This CDR3 contains 17 residues. Germline-derived CDR1 and CDR2 are MGHRA and YSYEKL.

This chain joins TRBV11-3 and TRBJ1-1, with no clear D. CDR1 and CDR2 from the germline V gene are SGHNT and YENEEA. The ends were cut back, 6 bases at V and 1 base at J, with 15 bases in the middle. This CDR3 is 15 amino acids long. CDR3 in amino acids: CASSMLGRENTEAFF. For the CDR3, the DNA is TGTGCCAGCAGTATGCTGGGAAGGGAGAACACTGAAGCTTTCTTT.

The rearrangement joins TRBV6-1 to TRBJ2-2, with D hard to call. V gave up 7 bases and J gave up 1 base, with 10 bases separating them. This CDR3 comprises 14 residues. Germline loops: CDR1 MNHNS, CDR2 SASEGT. The CDR3 protein is CASTRALNTGELFF. The CDR3 bases are TGTGCCAGCACGCGTGCCCTGAACACCGGGGAGCTGTTTTTT.

The V gene is TRBV6-4, the J gene TRBJ2-1; 8 positions agree with TRBD2. With V trimmed by 0 bases and J by 15 bases, 7 bases remained unmatched. CDR3 length: 13 amino acids. Germline V gene sequence: CDR1 MRHNA, CDR2 SNTAGT. For the CDR3, the DNA is TGTGCCAGCAGTGACTCGATGGGACTAGTTTGGTTCTTC. It yields the protein CASSDSMGLVWFF.

This clonotype was seen many times. This chain links TRBV12-3 or TRBV12-4 with TRBJ2-5; 8 nucleotides match TRBD2. The J segment lost 0 bases and the V segment lost 3 bases, leaving 6 bases of the junction unmatched. The CDR3 loop spans 16 amino acids. CDR3 sequence (DNA): TGTGCCAGCAGTTTCTCGGCTAGCGGGTACCAAGAGACCCAGTACTTC. Its translation is CASSFSASGYQETQYF.

This clonotype was counted many times. The rearrangement links TRBV6-1 to TRBJ2-7, with no clear D. Germline V CDR1 and CDR2: MNHNS, SASEGT. Between the trimmed V and J ends, which lost 8 bases and 0 bases, there was a span of 11 bases. This CDR3 region has 13 residues. The CDR3 loop is CASRSLSSYEQYF. The CDR3 region has the DNA TGTGCCAGCCGGAGCCTTAGCTCCTACGAGCAGTACTTC.

The sample holds a few counts of this clonotype. The V and J genes are TRBV6-1 and TRBJ1-4; weak D call: TRBD1 (6 bases). Germline loops: CDR1 MNHNS, CDR2 SASEGT. The V and J ends lost 5 bases and 2 bases respectively, with 18 bases between them. This CDR3 has 17 residues. The CDR3 DNA reads as TGTGCCAGCAGTCGGGGGGGGCCCGGGTGGACTAATGAAAAACTGTTTTTT. Translating gives CASSRGGPGWTNEKLFF.